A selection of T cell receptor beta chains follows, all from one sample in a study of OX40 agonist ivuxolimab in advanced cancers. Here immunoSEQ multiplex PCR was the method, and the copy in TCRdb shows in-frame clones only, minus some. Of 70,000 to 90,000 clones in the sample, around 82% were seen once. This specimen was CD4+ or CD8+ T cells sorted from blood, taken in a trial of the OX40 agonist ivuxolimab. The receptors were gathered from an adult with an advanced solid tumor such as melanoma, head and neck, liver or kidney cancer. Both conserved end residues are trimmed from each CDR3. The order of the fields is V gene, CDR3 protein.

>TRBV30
AWSASLAGAYEQY
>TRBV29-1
SVEVPGLQETQY
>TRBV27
ASSYIQGASQETQY
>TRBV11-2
ASSRTSWETQY
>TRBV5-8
ASSLGHRDGGYT
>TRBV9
ASSVDGTGTVNTEAF
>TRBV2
ASSYRDRSNYGYT
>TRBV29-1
SPRDSVTNEQF
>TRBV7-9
ASSSPGEGNQPQH
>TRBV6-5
ASRGGTGNYEQY
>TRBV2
ASIDRRSYNSPLH
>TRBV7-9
ASSLRRDVAF
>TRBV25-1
ASSRTGTLNEQF
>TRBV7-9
ASSSSHGEGDYGYT
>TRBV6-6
ASSLAAYEQY
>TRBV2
ASRPLALNTGELF
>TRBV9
ASSVAGGNQPQH
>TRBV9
ASSVPGDTQY
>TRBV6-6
ASSNTVTFSYEQY
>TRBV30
AWSAGGALGDTQY
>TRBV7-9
ASSLEERETQY
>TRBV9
ASSVSFWDEQY
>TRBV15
ATSGQGFKAGELF
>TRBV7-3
ASKKGAGGSSYNEQF
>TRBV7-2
ASSYKDKQY
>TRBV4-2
ASSQGSGALNTQY
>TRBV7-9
ASSLAIRNTEAF
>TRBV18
ASSPQRGLGETQY
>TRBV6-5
ASSQSGSSYNEQF
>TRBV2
ASGRNSGANVLT
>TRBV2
ASRPRGWSNQPQH
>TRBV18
ASHPTRLNTEAF
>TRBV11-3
ASSLGPFTGELF
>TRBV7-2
ASSLESQGGTAF
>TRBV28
ASSRDRPIPEQY
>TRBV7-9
ASSLARQGQETQY
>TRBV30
AWSTGGPTEAF